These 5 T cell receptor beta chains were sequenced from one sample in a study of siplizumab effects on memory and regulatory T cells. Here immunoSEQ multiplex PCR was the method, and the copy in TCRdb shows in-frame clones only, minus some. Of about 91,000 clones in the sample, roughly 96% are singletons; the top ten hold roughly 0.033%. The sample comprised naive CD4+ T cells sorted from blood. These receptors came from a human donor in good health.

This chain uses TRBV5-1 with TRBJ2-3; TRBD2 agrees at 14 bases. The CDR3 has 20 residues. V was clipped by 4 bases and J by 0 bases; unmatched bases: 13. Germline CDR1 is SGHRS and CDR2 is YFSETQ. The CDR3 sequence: CASSPTSGGGMDASTDTQYF. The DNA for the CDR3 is TGCGCCAGCAGCCCGACTAGCGGGGGGGGTATGGACGCTAGCACAGATACGCAGTATTTT.

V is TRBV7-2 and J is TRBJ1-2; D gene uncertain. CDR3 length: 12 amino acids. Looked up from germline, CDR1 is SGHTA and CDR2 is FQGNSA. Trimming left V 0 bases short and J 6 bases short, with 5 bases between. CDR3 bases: TGTGCCAGCAGCTTAGCCGGGAATGGCTACACCTTC. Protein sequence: CASSLAGNGYTF.

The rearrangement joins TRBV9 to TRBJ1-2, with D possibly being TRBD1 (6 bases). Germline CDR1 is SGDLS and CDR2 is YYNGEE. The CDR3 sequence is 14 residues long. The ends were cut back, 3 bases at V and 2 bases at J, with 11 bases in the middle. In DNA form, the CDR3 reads TGTGCCAGCAGCGCCCGGACAGAAAACTATGGCTACACCTTC. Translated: CASSARTENYGYTF.

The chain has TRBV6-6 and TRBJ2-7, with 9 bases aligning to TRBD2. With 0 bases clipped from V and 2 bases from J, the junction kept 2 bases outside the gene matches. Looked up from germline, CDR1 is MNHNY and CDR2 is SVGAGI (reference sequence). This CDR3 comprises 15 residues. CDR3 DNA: TGTGCCAGCAGTTACTCAAGCGGGGGGACCTACGAGCAGTACTTC. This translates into CASSYSSGGTYEQYF.

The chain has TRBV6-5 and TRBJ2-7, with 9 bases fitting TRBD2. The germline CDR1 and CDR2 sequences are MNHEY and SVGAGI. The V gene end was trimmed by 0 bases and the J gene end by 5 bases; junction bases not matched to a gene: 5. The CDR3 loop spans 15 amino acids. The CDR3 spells CASSYSGTSWHEQYF. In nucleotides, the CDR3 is TGTGCCAGCAGTTACTCCGGGACTAGCTGGCACGAGCAGTACTTC.